This record covers a single TCR beta chain. Its antigen is unknown. No quality values exist for individual bases; no much larger clone is one base distant. Explained via the paper, the time point label denotes: baseline before first vaccination. The treatment or condition label for this specimen denotes: meningococcal conjugate vaccine given as trial control. Vaccinee samples came from UK trials COV001 and COV002, including a single-blind randomized controlled phase 2/3 trial of AZD1222 (ChAdOx1 nCoV-19) in healthy adults. For TCRbeta chain sequencing, PBMC samples from trial participants were taken at day 0 and at day 28 after the second dose. CDR3 length: 16 amino acids, cysteine to phenylalanine. Only the CDR3 portion is preserved as DNA: 48 bases, with reading frame beginning at the first base. At the junction V is shortened by 3 bases and J by 0 bases, with 9 bases in between. The germline V gene encodes CDR1 MDHEN and CDR2 SYDVKM.

This specimen belongs to a study of T cell responses to AZD1222 COVID-19 vaccine (dated by TCRdb to 2020 to 2023). About the investigation overall: TCR sequencing was performed for 230 to 250 trial participants, of whom approximately 200 were given two doses of AZD1222 and around 26 were given two doses of MenACWY control vaccine. Trial participants were enrolled by age into subgroups of 18-55, 56-69 and 70-plus years, and 148, 28 and 57 TCR-sequenced participants, respectively, were included in these subgroups.

Broad study findings and their caveats: The vaccine-associated CD4 TCRs covered the entire spike protein, and the dominant responses fell in regions 160-218 and 743-854. Reportedly, almost half of the unique spike-specific TCRs recognized epitopes lying outside the regions that are mutated in the B.1.351 and B.1.1.7 variants. Because no samples from the day 14 peak response were available, repertoires could be characterized only after the peak T cell response. The 56-69-year group was small, and its depth increase did not reach significance, likely because of low power. A significant rise in spike-specific TCR breadth and depth was observed after two AZD1222 doses relative to day 0 and relative to MenACWY recipients. Participants were mostly white British and included more females than males, and it was suggested by the authors that clonal diversity may have been underestimated. Conclusions about previously exposed vaccinees were limited because only 6 or 7 AZD1222 recipients were SARS-CoV-2 seropositive at baseline.

The CDR3 regions of human TCRbeta chains were analyzed by immunosequencing. The paper's processing steps were these. Repertoire TCRs were matched against a reference library of SARS-CoV-2-specific TCRs generated with the MIRA antigen-specificity platform. Breadth was defined as the fraction of unique TCRs that were SARS-CoV-2-associated, and depth was defined as the fraction of total T cells that were SARS-CoV-2-associated. Each spike-specific TCR was assigned to its reactive spike region and to a CD4 or CD8 class using the MIRA data. Log10-transformed breadth and depth values were compared by one-way ANOVA with Sidak's multiple comparisons tests. The table comes from immuneACCESS by way of TCRdb, which keeps in-frame sequences with V and J called. Part of the clones is missing from these tables; in studies checked, under half for an unresolved V gene and the rest for unknown reasons. V and J calls and clone size are given by that table; D and trimming were obtained from the DNA. This sample gives about 79,000 clones in total; about 91% of them show up just once. The ten largest clones take up roughly 6.8% of the sample.

The clonotype was recovered from an adult in good health. The rearrangement combines TRBV28 with TRBJ2-6; no D gene can be assigned with confidence. Sequencing was performed on peripheral blood, taken on day 0 of MenACWY control vaccination. The CDR3 protein is CASSFSWSSGANVLTF. The base sequence is TGTGCCAGCAGTTTCTCCTGGAGCTCTGGGGCCAACGTCCTGACTTTC.